This T cell receptor (beta chain) was sequenced during a study of kidney transplant recipient with SARS-CoV-2 infection. Germline trimming cut 5 bases from V and 2 bases from J; bases unmatched to any gene: 7. Germline V gene data show CDR1 as SGHVS and CDR2 as FQNEAQ. The CDR3 contains 16 residues. This clonotype was found a few times. TCRdb re-called the reads with MiXCR, one entry per CDR3 protein. Here the sample spans approximately 240,000 distinct CDR3 sequences, less than 35% being singletons. The source material was a blood sample, sampled at baseline and around day 110 from a kidney transplant recipient. This TCR derives from a young adult male patient who had COVID-19 and was a kidney transplant recipient. Some T cells may have come from the graft donor. The rearrangement uses TRBV7-8 and TRBJ2-2, with 8 bases aligning to TRBD2. The CDR3 here is CASSPDGGGNTGELFF. CDR3 in DNA: TGTGCCAGCAGCCCAGACGGGGGGGGAAACACCGGGGAGCTGTTTTTT. The full variable domain, its missing parts supplied by reference TRBV7-8 and TRBJ2-2, is GAGVSQSPRYKVAKRGQDVALRCDPISGHVSLFWYQQALGQGPEFLTYFQNEAQLDKSGLPSDRFFAERPEGSVSTLKIQRTQQEDSAVYLCASSPDGGGNTGELFFGEGSRLTVL.